This T cell receptor (beta chain) was recorded in a study of blood T cell repertoires in COVID-19. Study-level background: Sites across the United States, Italy and Spain contributed samples from acute and convalescent COVID-19. PBMCs, B-cell-depleted T cells, or T cells provided the cDNA or gDNA that made up the material.

The germline gives CDR1 LNHDA, CDR2 SQIVND (reference sequence). This CDR3 is 14 amino acids long. V was pared by 5 bases and J by 6 bases, with 3 bases of the junction left unmatched. Original methodology: Amplification with reference gene primers provided the estimates of nucleated cell counts. Profiling relied on immunoSEQ multiplex PCR, and the TCRdb table lists in-frame clones only, not all of them. V and J calls and clone size come straight from that table; D and trimming were deduced from the DNA. The sample consists of under 70,000 clones, 75% to 95% of them appearing once. The chain joins TRBV19 to TRBJ1-5; 11 bases are shared with TRBD1. The source material was peripheral blood. This receptor was obtained from a man at least 80 years old with acute or convalescent COVID-19. The CDR3 here is CASSGTGGAQPQHF. In nucleotides, the CDR3 is TGTGCCAGTAGTGGGACAGGGGGAGCTCAGCCCCAGCATTTT.